The 27 T cell receptor beta chains in this list originate from one sample, sequenced in a study of cytomegalovirus exposure and HLA in healthy donors. 60 Vbeta and 13 Jbeta primers were used in PCR. Using immunoSEQ multiplex PCR, the repertoire was profiled, and TCRdb retains in-frame clones only, with some absent. This table has approximately 170,000 clones, about three quarters appearing once. Specimen: PBMCs. The receptors shown here come from a woman aged 40 to 49 in good health and CMV-seropositive.

The V gene is TRBV7-6, the J gene TRBJ1-3, with 9 bases identical to TRBD1. CDR1 and CDR2 from the germline V gene are SGHVS and FNYEAQ. The CDR3 is made up of 18 amino acids. Trimming removed 6 bases from V and 3 bases from J; junction bases left unmatched: 15. The CDR3 region is CASSTLPGQGSLGNTIYF. In DNA form, the CDR3 reads TGTGCCAGCAGTACTCTTCCGGGACAGGGCTCTCTTGGAAACACCATATATTTT.

J is TRBJ1-2 and V is TRBV5-1; tentatively, D is TRBD1 (5 bases). V was cut by 2 bases and J by 10 bases, with 18 bases left in between. CDR1 and CDR2 (germline): SGHRS, YFSETQ. This CDR3 contains 14 residues. The DNA for the CDR3 is TGCGCCAGCAGCTTTCGGGGGGAATCCGATTTCTACACCTTC. This sequence encodes CASSFRGESDFYTF.

The DNA of the CDR3 is TGTGCCAGCAGTGAGACAGGGGTCACAGATACGCAGTATTTT. Translation: CASSETGVTDTQYF. V and J are TRBV2 and TRBJ2-3; TRBD1 aligns across 8 bases. Germline values: CDR1 SNHLY, CDR2 FYNNEI. CDR3 length: 14 residues. The V and J ends lost 3 bases and 2 bases, in that order; junction bases with no gene match: 1. Drawing the rest from reference TRBV2 and TRBJ2-3, the complete variable domain is EPEVTQTPSHQVTQMGQEVILRCVPISNHLYFYWYRQILGQKVEFLVSFYNNEISEKSEIFDDQFSVERPDGSNFTLKIRSTKLEDSAMYFCASSETGVTDTQYFGPGTRLTVL.

The J gene is TRBJ1-1, the V gene TRBV7-9; D is uncertain. CDR1 SEHNR and CDR2 FQNEAQ come from the germline V gene (reference sequence). Trimming removed 5 bases from V and 2 bases from J, with 6 bases in between. The length of the CDR3 is 12 residues. Written as DNA, the CDR3 is TGTGCCAGCAGCCGGGTAAACACTGAAGCTTTCTTT. This codes for CASSRVNTEAFF.

The chain couples TRBV19 to TRBJ1-1, with 7 bases identical to TRBD1. CDR3 length: 13 amino acids. CDR1 and CDR2 from the germline V gene are LNHDA and SQIVND (reference sequence). V trimming: 6 bases; J trimming: 1 base; junction bases outside the gene matches: 2. The CDR3 region is CASRTGRNTEAFF. The CDR3 DNA reads as TGTGCCAGTAGGACAGGGAGGAACACTGAAGCTTTCTTT.

The chain combines TRBV18 with TRBJ2-2; 9 bases fit TRBD2. Germline trimming cut 6 bases from V and 0 bases from J; bases unmatched to any gene: 8. The CDR3 consists of 17 residues. Germline CDR1 KGHSH, CDR2 LQKENI. This CDR3 reads CASSLLAGAANTGELFF. In DNA, the CDR3 is TGTGCCAGCTCCCTTTTAGCGGGGGCGGCGAACACCGGGGAGCTGTTTTTT.

The chain uses TRBV4-2 and TRBJ2-3; 10 bases agree with TRBD2. J lost 2 bases, V lost 1 base, and 6 bases had no gene match. This CDR3 has 17 residues. Per germline, CDR1 LGHNA and CDR2 YNFKEQ. CDR3 amino acids: CASSQGPSGGVTDTQYF. CDR3 sequence (DNA): TGTGCCAGCAGCCAAGGCCCTAGCGGGGGAGTCACAGATACGCAGTATTTT.

The rearrangement joins TRBV30 to TRBJ2-1; a possible D gene is TRBD1 (7 bases). V lost 1 base and J 1 base, leaving 11 bases between the germline ends. This CDR3 region has 15 residues. The germline V gene encodes CDR1 GTSNPN and CDR2 SVGIG (reference sequence). CDR3 protein: CAWSAPGGSYNEQFF. The CDR3 bases are TGTGCCTGGAGTGCCCCAGGGGGGTCCTACAATGAGCAGTTCTTC.

The sample holds a few counts of this clone. The chain joins TRBV28 to TRBJ1-4; possibly TRBD1 for D (5 bases). Trimming shortened V by 1 base and J by 8 bases, and 14 bases separated the two germline ends. The length of the CDR3 is 15 residues. Germline V gives CDR1 MDHEN, CDR2 SYDVKM. CDR3 amino acids: CASSLLSGLGEKLFF. CDR3 nucleotides: TGTGCCAGCAGTTTATTATCAGGGTTGGGCGAAAAACTGTTTTTT.

This clone was seen once. CDR3 sequence (DNA): TGCGCCAGCAGCCAAGCTCCTGTAGCGGGGTGGGCGAACACCGGGGAGCTGTTTTTT. It encodes CASSQAPVAGWANTGELFF. This chain uses TRBV4-3 with TRBJ2-2; 8 bases match TRBD2. Germline V gives CDR1 LGHNA, CDR2 YSLEER. The CDR3 spans 19 residues. V lost 1 base and J lost 0; bases outside the gene matches: 10.

The chain combines TRBV5-1 with TRBJ1-1, with TRBD1 as a possible D gene (5 bases). The CDR3 length is 16 residues. Trimming pared 1 base from V and 11 bases from J, leaving 24 bases between. The V gene's germline CDR1 is SGHRS and CDR2 YFSETQ. The chain's CDR3 is CASSLTPPGDGSGAFF. Here the CDR3 DNA reads TGCGCCAGCAGCTTGACCCCTCCGGGGGATGGGAGTGGGGCTTTCTTT.

Turning to this clone: A read error may produce the germline difference seen at one junction end. Other DNA sequences from this sample encode an identical CDR3 as well. The chain is built from TRBV27 and TRBJ1-1, with D perhaps matching TRBD1 (6 bases). CDR3 length equals 16 residues. Germline CDR1 is MNHEY and CDR2 is SMNVEV (reference sequence). CDR3: CASSLIQGLRHTEAFF. Written as DNA, the CDR3 is TGTGCCAGCAGTCTCATACAGGGTCTCCGGCACACCGAAGCTTTCTTT.

In its sample, this clone was seen a few times. The DNA of the CDR3 is TGTGCCAGCAGCCCAAGACAGGGTTACAATGAGCAGTTCTTC. Translating gives CASSPRQGYNEQFF. The genes are TRBV5-4 and TRBJ2-1; 7 bases fit TRBD1. Germline CDR1 SGHNT, CDR2 YYREEE (reference sequence). The CDR3 totals 14 residues. Trimming cost V 4 bases and J 4 bases; bases outside gene matches: 5. Full variable domain (remainder filled in from reference TRBV5-4 and TRBJ2-1): ETGVTQSPTHLIKTRGQQVTLRCSSQSGHNTVSWYQQALGQGPQFIFQYYREEENGRGNFPPRFSGLQFPNYSSELNVNALELDDSALYLCASSPRQGYNEQFFGPGTRLTVL.

This chain connects TRBV5-4 to TRBJ2-7; 7 bases match TRBD2. The CDR3 is 15 amino acids. V shed 0 bases, J shed 2 bases, and the junction held 5 bases outside the gene matches. Germline loops: CDR1 SGHNT, CDR2 YYREEE (reference sequence). CDR3 protein: CASSLAGGLPYEQYF. The CDR3 bases are TGTGCCAGCAGCTTGGCGGGGGGACTCCCCTACGAGCAGTACTTC.

The chain has TRBV9 and TRBJ2-3, with 8 bases that match TRBD2. Per the germline V gene, CDR1 is SGDLS and CDR2 is YYNGEE. This CDR3 is built from 16 residues. The V gene end was trimmed by 2 bases and the J gene end by 0 bases; junction bases not matched to a gene: 5. CDR3 sequence: CASSVGVAGSTDTQYF. CDR3 bases: TGTGCCAGCAGCGTGGGGGTAGCGGGGAGCACAGATACGCAGTATTTT.

The chain is built from TRBV28 and TRBJ2-4; 9 nucleotides match TRBD1. Germline loops: CDR1 MDHEN, CDR2 SYDVKM. Trimming removed 3 bases from V and 6 bases from J; junction bases left unmatched: 0. The length of the CDR3 is 13 residues. CDR3 in amino acids: CASSLDRGNIQYF. The DNA for the CDR3 is TGTGCCAGCAGTTTGGACAGGGGAAACATTCAGTACTTC.

The gene calls are TRBV30 and TRBJ2-2; weak D call: TRBD2 (6 bases). The CDR3 has 12 amino acids. Trimming stripped 3 bases from V and 5 bases from J, with 7 bases between. Germline CDR1 is GTSNPN and CDR2 is SVGIG (reference sequence). CDR3 amino acids: CAWSRGTGELFF. DNA of the CDR3: TGTGCCTGGAGCCGGGGGACCGGGGAGCTGTTTTTT.

The V and J genes are TRBV2 and TRBJ2-2; D is unclear. The CDR3 consists of 14 residues. Germline V CDR1 and CDR2: SNHLY, FYNNEI. The V and J ends lost 6 bases and 1 base respectively, with 9 bases between them. The CDR3 protein is CASRNRVNTGELFF. CDR3 DNA: TGTGCCAGCAGGAATCGCGTGAACACCGGGGAGCTGTTTTTT. Full variable domain (rest looked up from reference TRBV2 and TRBJ2-2): EPEVTQTPSHQVTQMGQEVILRCVPISNHLYFYWYRQILGQKVEFLVSFYNNEISEKSEIFDDQFSVERPDGSNFTLKIRSTKLEDSAMYFCASRNRVNTGELFFGEGSRLTVL.

V is TRBV28 and J is TRBJ1-2, with D possibly TRBD1 on 6 matching bases. Per germline, CDR1 MDHEN and CDR2 SYDVKM. The V and J ends lost 5 bases and 5 bases respectively, with 15 bases between them. The CDR3 is 14 residues long. Written as DNA, the CDR3 is TGTGCCAGCAGTCTCGAAGGACAGTATTATGGCTACACCTTC. It codes for CASSLEGQYYGYTF.

The chain has TRBV11-2 and TRBJ1-1; D gene ambiguous. From germline, CDR1 is SGHAT and CDR2 FQNNGV. This CDR3 spans 14 amino acids. V lost 3 bases and J 2 bases, leaving 10 bases between the germline ends. CDR3 nucleotide sequence: TGTGCCAGCAGCTTTACTTACAGTAACACTGAAGCTTTCTTT. Translated, it gives CASSFTYSNTEAFF.

The chain has TRBV4-3 and TRBJ2-1; 10 bases match TRBD2. The CDR3 has 15 amino acids. With 3 bases clipped from V and 2 bases from J, the junction kept 1 base outside the gene matches. Germline-derived CDR1 and CDR2 are LGHNA and YSLEER. The CDR3 coding sequence is TGCGCCAGCAGCCAGAGCGGGGGGGCCTACAATGAGCAGTTCTTC. It encodes CASSQSGGAYNEQFF.

For this clone: A junction end diverges from the germline sequence, so it may reflect a read error. The chain has TRBV6-6 and TRBJ2-2; 9 positions agree with TRBD1. Germline CDR1 is MNHNY and CDR2 is SVGAGI (reference sequence). The CDR3 runs 15 residues. Here the CDR3 DNA reads TGTGCCAGCAGTAACTCACAGGGGGCGAACGGGGAGCTGTTTTTT. Its translation: CASSNSQGANGELFF.

The chain combines TRBV15 with TRBJ1-2; D remains unclear. CDR1 and CDR2 (germline): LNHNV, YYDKDF (reference sequence). The CDR3 is 13 amino acids. Trimming took off 4 bases at V and 8 bases at J, with 14 bases between the two ends. CDR3 DNA: TGTGCCACCAGCAATCACCCCGCCCAGGGCTACACCTTC. It encodes CATSNHPAQGYTF.

This chain links TRBV18 with TRBJ2-5; D ambiguous. From germline, CDR1 is KGHSH and CDR2 LQKENI. The CDR3 runs to 11 residues. Trimming took 3 bases from V and 3 from J, leaving 2 bases between them. Here the CDR3 reads CASSPKETQYF. CDR3 bases: TGTGCCAGCTCACCTAAAGAGACCCAGTACTTC. Together with reference TRBV18 and TRBJ2-5, the CDR3 gives the full variable domain: NAGVMQNPRHLVRRRGQEARLRCSPMKGHSHVYWYRQLPEEGLKFMVYLQKENIIDESGMPKERFSAEFPKEGPSILRIQQVVRGDSAAYFCASSPKETQYFGPGTRLLVL.

This clone was picked up a small number of times. The chain has TRBV19 and TRBJ1-6, with D unclear. Trimming stripped 8 bases from V and 11 bases from J, with 16 bases between. The CDR3 runs to 13 residues. The germline V gene encodes CDR1 LNHDA and CDR2 SQIVND (reference sequence). CDR3 sequence (DNA): TGTGCCAGTCAAGACACCTTCGGGACACCCCTCCACTTT. This encodes CASQDTFGTPLHF.

V is TRBV2 and J is TRBJ1-2, with 8 bases identical to TRBD1. The CDR3 sequence is 14 residues long. V lost 2 bases to trimming and J lost 8 bases; unmatched junction nucleotides: 7. In germline, CDR1 is SNHLY, CDR2 FYNNEI. The CDR3 spells CASSETGGIGGYTF. The CDR3 bases are TGTGCCAGCAGTGAAACAGGGGGGATAGGGGGCTACACCTTC. The variable domain in full, with the rest retrieved from reference TRBV2 and TRBJ1-2, is EPEVTQTPSHQVTQMGQEVILRCVPISNHLYFYWYRQILGQKVEFLVSFYNNEISEKSEIFDDQFSVERPDGSNFTLKIRSTKLEDSAMYFCASSETGGIGGYTFGSGTRLTVV.

The chain joins TRBV21-1 to TRBJ1-6. TRBV21-1 is an annotated pseudogene. This CDR3 is 15 amino acids long. The CDR3 loop reads CASGGVAGENSPLHF. The DNA of the CDR3 is TGTGCCAGCGGGGGGGTAGCGGGGGAAAATTCACCCCTCCACTTT.